Below are 22 T cell receptor beta chains sequenced from a single sample in a study of T cell responses to AZD1222 COVID-19 vaccine. Libraries were prepared by immunoSEQ multiplex PCR; TCRdb keeps only in-frame clonotypes and omits some of them. The sample carries about 200,000 clones, 85% to 95% recorded once. This material consisted of peripheral blood, taken on day 0 of MenACWY control vaccination. Source of these receptors: an adult in good health.

The chain uses TRBV18 and TRBJ1-4, with D possibly matching TRBD1 (5 bases). Germline CDR1 KGHSH, CDR2 LQKENI. The V end was cut by 5 bases, the J end by 4 bases, with 11 bases between. The CDR3 length is 14 residues. CDR3 residues: CASSRGGLNEKLFF. The CDR3, as DNA: TGTGCCAGCTCAAGGGGAGGACTTAATGAAAAACTGTTTTTT.

The CDR3 DNA is TGTGCCAGCAGTGACCGGGCCTCGGGGGGAAACACCATATATTTT. Its protein product is CASSDRASGGNTIYF. The genes are TRBV6-1 and TRBJ1-3, with D unclear. Germline CDR1 and CDR2: MNHNS and SASEGT. This CDR3 comprises 15 residues. V lost 3 bases, J lost 4 bases, and 13 bases lay in between.

J is TRBJ1-5 and V is TRBV6-2 or TRBV6-3; unclear D gene. The CDR3 runs 14 residues. Germline V CDR1 and CDR2: MNHEY, SVGEGT. Trimming took off 5 bases at V and 1 base at J, with 9 bases between the two ends. This chain's CDR3 is CASSLMGSNQPQHF. The CDR3 bases are TGTGCCAGCAGTCTAATGGGGAGCAATCAGCCCCAGCATTTT.

This chain connects TRBV5-3 to TRBJ1-5, with D perhaps matching TRBD1 (5 bases). TRBV5-3 is an ORF, with its function uncertain. The CDR3 extends over 15 amino acids. Trimming shortened V by 4 bases and J by 1 base, and 12 bases separated the two germline ends. The CDR3 DNA sequence: TGTGCCAGAAGCACGTTCGACAGCAGCAATCAGCCCCAGCATTTT. This gives the protein CARSTFDSSNQPQHF.

This clone appeared a few times. The V gene is TRBV6-5, the J gene TRBJ1-5, with a tentative D call TRBD1 (5 bases). V dropped 4 bases and J dropped 7 bases, with 17 bases sitting between them. The CDR3 totals 15 residues. In germline, CDR1 is MNHEY, CDR2 SVGAGI. CDR3 nucleotide sequence: TGTGCCAGCAGTTTGGGACCTCAGGTGGGGCAGCCCCAGCATTTT. It encodes CASSLGPQVGQPQHF.

V usage is TRBV30 and J usage is TRBJ1-2; D is uncertain. CDR1 is GTSNPN and CDR2 is SVGIG in the germline V gene (reference sequence). The CDR3 is 14 residues long. V lost 4 bases to trimming and J lost 4 bases, with 16 bases between them. CDR3 bases: TGTGCCTGGACTCCCAGCGGGGTCTCCTATGGCTACACCTTC. This codes for CAWTPSGVSYGYTF.

The CDR3 is CAISEADTQYF. CDR3 in DNA: TGTGCCATCAGTGAGGCCGATACGCAGTATTTT. The rearrangement links TRBV10-3 to TRBJ2-3, with D unresolved. The CDR3 extends over 11 amino acids. V was trimmed by 2 bases and J by 6 bases, leaving 3 bases between them. CDR1 and CDR2 (germline): ENHRY, SYGVKD.

This rearrangement joins TRBV4-1 to TRBJ1-6, with a weak D call TRBD1 (6 bases). V lost 2 bases and J 9 bases, leaving 20 bases between the germline ends. Germline V gives CDR1 MGHRA, CDR2 YSYEKL. The CDR3 sequence is 17 residues long. The CDR3 here is CASSQTVLGQSSSPLHF. In DNA form, the CDR3 reads TGCGCCAGCAGCCAAACCGTGCTGGGACAAAGTTCTTCACCCCTCCACTTT.

The chain uses TRBV11-2 and TRBJ2-7, with no clear D. The length of the CDR3 is 14 residues. The germline V and J ends were trimmed by 0 bases and 2 bases, with 8 bases remaining between them. Looked up from germline, CDR1 is SGHAT and CDR2 is FQNNGV. The CDR3, as DNA: TGTGCCAGCAGCTTAGAGCCAGCCCCCTACGAGCAGTACTTC. Protein: CASSLEPAPYEQYF.

This chain links TRBV5-1 with TRBJ1-1; a weak D match, TRBD1 (6 bases). V was trimmed by 6 bases and J by 6 bases, leaving 27 bases between them. This CDR3 has 17 amino acids. Germline V gives CDR1 SGHRS, CDR2 YFSETQ. CDR3 in DNA: TGCGCCAGCAAAGCCGATGACAGGCCCCGTGTAACCGCTGAAGCTTTCTTT. Encoded protein: CASKADDRPRVTAEAFF.

CDR3 in DNA: TGTGCCAGCAGTACAGGGTTCGGAAACACCATATATTTT. Its translation is CASSTGFGNTIYF. This chain uses TRBV28 with TRBJ1-3, with D perhaps TRBD1 (6 bases). Deletions cut 5 bases from V and 4 bases from J, with 9 bases between. Germline V gene lookup returns CDR1 MDHEN and CDR2 SYDVKM. The CDR3 contains 13 residues.

The chain has TRBV10-2 and TRBJ1-2; D is ambiguous. Trimming shortened V by 0 bases and J by 5 bases, and 4 bases separated the two germline ends. CDR3 length equals 12 residues. Germline V lookup: CDR1 WSHSY, CDR2 SAAADI. Here the CDR3 DNA reads TGCGCCAGCAGTGAGTCGGTGTATGGCTACACCTTC. This sequence encodes CASSESVYGYTF.

The chain has TRBV6-2 or TRBV6-3 and TRBJ1-2; the match to TRBD1 covers 7 bases. The trim removed 4 bases at V and 5 bases at J, leaving 4 bases unmatched. Germline V gene sequence: CDR1 MNHEY, CDR2 SVGEGT. The CDR3 has 13 amino acids. The CDR3 protein is CASSSGDSYGYTF. The CDR3 DNA follows: TGTGCCAGCAGTTCCGGGGACAGTTATGGCTACACCTTC.

The chain uses TRBV7-9 and TRBJ1-2; 7 bases fit TRBD1. The CDR3 loop spans 14 amino acids. V dropped 6 bases and J dropped 5; count of bases not matched to a gene: 9. Germline-derived CDR1 and CDR2 are SEHNR and FQNEAQ (reference sequence). The CDR3 here is CASSSGGSGYGYTF. The DNA of the CDR3 is TGTGCCAGCAGTTCAGGGGGAAGTGGGTATGGCTACACCTTC. Full variable domain (rest looked up from reference TRBV7-9 and TRBJ1-2): DTGVSQNPRHKITKRGQNVTFRCDPISEHNRLYWYRQTLGQGPEFLTYFQNEAQLEKSRLLSDRFSAERPKGSFSTLEIQRTEQGDSAMYLCASSSGGSGYGYTFGSGTRLTVV.

The rearrangement joins TRBV5-4 to TRBJ1-1, with D possibly being TRBD1 (6 bases). Germline CDR1 reads SGHNT; CDR2 reads YYREEE (reference sequence). The CDR3 extends over 17 amino acids. V was pared by 0 bases and J by 6 bases, with 21 bases between. This CDR3 reads CASSLAVGTLPPAEAFF. The CDR3 coding sequence is TGTGCCAGCAGCTTGGCCGTTGGGACATTGCCCCCCGCTGAAGCTTTCTTT. Looking up the rest from reference TRBV5-4 and TRBJ1-1 gives the full variable domain: ETGVTQSPTHLIKTRGQQVTLRCSSQSGHNTVSWYQQALGQGPQFIFQYYREEENGRGNFPPRFSGLQFPNYSSELNVNALELDDSALYLCASSLAVGTLPPAEAFFGQGTRLTVV.

This chain uses TRBV9 with TRBJ1-5, with D possibly TRBD1 on 5 matching bases. Germline V gene data show CDR1 as SGDLS and CDR2 as YYNGEE. The V gene lost 4 bases and the J gene lost 7 bases, with 15 bases spanning the gap. This CDR3 spans 14 amino acids. The CDR3 loop is CASSFQDGGQPQHF. In DNA, the CDR3 is TGTGCCAGCAGCTTCCAGGACGGGGGACAGCCCCAGCATTTT.

The chain employs TRBV3-1 (or the pseudogene TRBV3-2) and TRBJ2-7, with a tentative D call TRBD1 (6 bases). The V gene lost 5 bases and the J gene lost 5 bases, with 22 bases spanning the gap. The germline V gene has CDR1 LGHDT and CDR2 YNNKEL (reference sequence). This CDR3 region has 16 residues. CDR3 amino acids: CASSSTADSFGNEQYF. For the CDR3, the DNA is TGTGCCAGCAGCTCGACCGCGGACAGCTTTGGAAACGAGCAGTACTTC.

The V gene is TRBV9, the J gene TRBJ2-5; 10 nucleotides line up with TRBD1. J lost 2 bases, V lost 4 bases, and 2 bases had no gene match. Germline CDR1 and CDR2: SGDLS and YYNGEE. CDR3 length: 14 amino acids. The CDR3 DNA is TGTGCCAGCAGCCTGGGACAGGGGCAAGAGACCCAGTACTTC. This encodes CASSLGQGQETQYF.

The J gene is TRBJ1-1, the V gene TRBV7-2; D is undetermined. Germline CDR1 is SGHTA and CDR2 is FQGNSA. The CDR3 contains 13 residues. The V end was cut by 5 bases, the J end by 2 bases, with 9 bases between. CDR3 in amino acids: CASSTDGNTEAFF. The CDR3 DNA follows: TGTGCCAGCAGCACGGACGGTAACACTGAAGCTTTCTTT.

This chain connects TRBV19 to TRBJ1-5; D unresolved. The CDR3 runs to 13 residues. The V end lost 3 bases, the J end lost 4 bases, and 7 bases lay between the germline ends. The germline gives CDR1 LNHDA, CDR2 SQIVND (reference sequence). CDR3 sequence: CASSIGPNQPQHF. CDR3 DNA sequence: TGTGCCAGTAGTATTGGGCCGAATCAGCCCCAGCATTTT. Together with reference TRBV19 and TRBJ1-5, the CDR3 gives the full variable domain: DGGITQSPKYLFRKEGQNVTLSCEQNLNHDAMYWYRQDPGQGLRLIYYSQIVNDFQKGDIAEGYSVSREKKESFPLTVTSAQKNPTAFYLCASSIGPNQPQHFGDGTRLSIL.

In its sample, this clone was seen once. This sequence joins TRBV7-6 and TRBJ2-2; D not certain. V lost 4 bases and J lost 1, with 10 bases in between. From germline, CDR1 is SGHVS and CDR2 FNYEAQ. CDR3 length: 15 residues. This CDR3 reads CASSYGPGNTGELFF. DNA of the CDR3: TGTGCCAGCAGCTACGGACCAGGGAACACCGGGGAGCTGTTTTTT.

This sequence joins TRBV5-1 and TRBJ1-3, with no clear D. The CDR3 runs to 14 residues. Germline assignment: CDR1 SGHRS and CDR2 YFSETQ. Between the trimmed V and J ends, which lost 4 bases and 0 bases, there was a span of 8 bases. The CDR3 loop is CASSPGSSGNTIYF. CDR3 nucleotides: TGCGCCAGCAGCCCCGGGAGCTCTGGAAACACCATATATTTT.